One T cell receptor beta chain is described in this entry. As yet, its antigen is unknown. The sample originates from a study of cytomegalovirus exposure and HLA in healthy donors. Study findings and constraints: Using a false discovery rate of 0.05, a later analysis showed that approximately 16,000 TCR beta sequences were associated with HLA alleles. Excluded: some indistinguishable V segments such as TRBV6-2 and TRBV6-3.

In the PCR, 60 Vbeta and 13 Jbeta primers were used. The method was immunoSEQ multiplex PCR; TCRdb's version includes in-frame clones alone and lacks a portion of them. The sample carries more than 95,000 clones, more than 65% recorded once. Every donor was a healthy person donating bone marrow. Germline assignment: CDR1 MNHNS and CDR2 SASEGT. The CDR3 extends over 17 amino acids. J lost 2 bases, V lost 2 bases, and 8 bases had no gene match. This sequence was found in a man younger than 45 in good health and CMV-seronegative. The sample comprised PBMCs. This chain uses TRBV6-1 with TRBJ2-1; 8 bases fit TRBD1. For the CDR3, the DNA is TGTGCCAGCAGTGAACGAAGAGGGACAGGCGCCTACAATGAGCAGTTCTTC. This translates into CASSERRGTGAYNEQFF.